These T cell receptor beta chains were read from a single sample in a study of blood T cell repertoires in COVID-19. Sequencing used immunoSEQ multiplex PCR; TCRdb keeps in-frame clones, though not all of them. The top ten hold about 2.2% of the sample, which has roughly 260,000 clones, 87% seen once. Sequencing used peripheral blood. Receptors originate from a woman aged 45-59 years who had recovered from COVID-19. The CDR3 runs from the conserved cysteine through the conserved F or W. A D gene is named only where the DNA matches it firmly. Clone size appears in some rows only: once, few, many, or a class for an expanded clone.

v_call	clone_size	j_call	d_call	cdr3_aa	cdr3_nt
TRBV5-1	.	TRBJ1-1	TRBD1	CASSFQGAVDTEAFF	TGCGCCAGCAGCTTCCAGGGGGCTGTGGACACTGAAGCTTTCTTT
TRBV3-1/TRBV3-2	.	TRBJ2-1	TRBD2	CASSLQGLAGFNEQFF	TGTGCCAGCAGCCTACAAGGACTAGCGGGGTTCAATGAGCAGTTCTTC
TRBV15	once	TRBJ2-3	.	CATSTTRQYLVGTQYF	TGTGCCACCAGCACAACACGACAGTACTTAGTGGGGACGCAGTATTTT
TRBV10-3	.	TRBJ1-1	.	CAIWGGWDTEAFF	TGTGCCATTTGGGGCGGTTGGGACACTGAAGCTTTCTTT
TRBV24-1	.	TRBJ2-2	TRBD1	CATSDPGQAPRELFF	TGTGCCACCAGTGATCCGGGACAGGCCCCGCGGGAGCTGTTTTTT
TRBV20-1	.	TRBJ1-2	.	CSAWGGYGYTF	TGCAGTGCTTGGGGCGGTTATGGCTACACCTTC
TRBV7-9	.	TRBJ2-5	.	CASSSSVETQYF	TGTGCCAGCAGCTCTAGCGTCGAGACCCAGTACTTC
TRBV5-4	.	TRBJ1-1	TRBD1	CASSHPQGDGTEAFF	TGTGCCAGCAGCCATCCACAGGGGGACGGCACTGAAGCTTTCTTT
TRBV29-1	.	TRBJ2-2	.	CSGDRGNTGELFF	TGCAGCGGCGATAGGGGGAACACCGGGGAGCTGTTTTTT
TRBV7-3	.	TRBJ2-2	.	CASSFQGTTGELFF	TGTGCCAGCAGCTTCCAGGGGACCACCGGGGAGCTGTTTTTT
TRBV9	.	TRBJ1-1	.	CASSVLGALGHTEAFF	TGTGCCAGCAGCGTACTGGGGGCCCTAGGGCACACTGAAGCTTTCTTT
TRBV9	.	TRBJ1-1	TRBD1	CASSVGGQGANTEAFF	TGTGCCAGCAGCGTAGGAGGGCAGGGGGCGAACACTGAAGCTTTCTTT
TRBV6-5	.	TRBJ2-7	TRBD1	CASSEQGAAYEQYF	TGTGCCAGCTCTGAACAGGGGGCCGCCTACGAGCAGTACTTC
TRBV19	.	TRBJ2-1	.	CASSFLITGLRIYNEQFF	TGTGCCAGTAGCTTCCTTATTACAGGGCTCCGAATCTACAATGAGCAGTTCTTC
TRBV6-5	.	TRBJ1-1	.	CASSSPGEGTEAFF	TGTGCCAGCAGTTCTCCAGGGGAAGGCACTGAAGCTTTCTTT
TRBV24-1	few	TRBJ1-2	TRBD1	CATSDPGQGVYGYTF	TGTGCCACCAGTGACCCTGGACAGGGGGTTTATGGCTACACCTTC
TRBV5-8	once	TRBJ2-7	TRBD1	CASSLDREGEQYF	TGTGCCAGCAGCCTGGACAGGGAAGGCGAGCAGTACTTC
TRBV29-1	.	TRBJ1-1	.	CSVREYENTEAFF	TGCAGCGTTAGAGAATACGAGAACACTGAAGCTTTCTTT
TRBV7-2	.	TRBJ1-5	.	CASSLAGAGQPQHF	TGTGCCAGCAGCCTAGCGGGGGCTGGGCAGCCCCAGCATTTT
TRBV28	.	TRBJ1-1	.	CASSLSQGLGGTEAFF	TGTGCCAGCAGTCTTTCTCAGGGGTTAGGCGGCACTGAAGCTTTCTTT
TRBV27	.	TRBJ2-1	.	CASSPTGYNEQFF	TGTGCCAGCAGTCCGACAGGTTACAATGAGCAGTTCTTC
TRBV10-1	.	TRBJ1-5	.	CASLLNQPQHF	TGCGCCAGCCTCCTCAATCAGCCCCAGCATTTT
TRBV7-2	.	TRBJ2-1	TRBD2	CASSPTRRTSGDNEQFF	TGTGCCAGCAGCCCTACCCGAAGGACTAGCGGGGACAATGAGCAGTTCTTC
TRBV5-4	.	TRBJ2-7	.	CASGEDAGGEQYF	TGTGCCAGCGGCGAGGACGCCGGGGGCGAGCAGTACTTC
TRBV6-2/TRBV6-3	.	TRBJ2-7	.	CASSLAFSEQYF	TGTGCCAGCAGCTTAGCCTTTAGCGAGCAGTACTTC
TRBV5-4	few	TRBJ2-1	TRBD2	CASSVGLAVGNEQFF	TGTGCCAGCAGCGTGGGACTAGCGGTGGGGAATGAGCAGTTCTTC
TRBV10-3	.	TRBJ2-1	TRBD1	CAITARDRGRNEQFF	TGTGCCATCACCGCTCGGGACAGGGGTCGGAATGAGCAGTTCTTC
TRBV18	once	TRBJ1-2	TRBD1	CASSPETQGAHGYTF	TGTGCCAGCTCACCAGAGACACAGGGGGCACATGGCTACACCTTC
TRBV11-2	.	TRBJ2-7	.	CASSFSGDEQYF	TGTGCCAGCAGCTTTAGCGGAGACGAGCAGTACTTC
TRBV19	.	TRBJ2-2	TRBD1	CASTWTGMTGELFF	TGTGCCAGTACCTGGACAGGGATGACCGGGGAGCTGTTTTTT
TRBV9	.	TRBJ2-5	.	CASSVLGDFETQYF	TGTGCCAGCAGCGTCCTCGGGGATTTTGAGACCCAGTACTTC
TRBV5-4	.	TRBJ2-1	TRBD1	CASSLVATGLDEQFF	TGTGCCAGCAGCTTGGTGGCGACAGGGTTGGATGAGCAGTTCTTC
TRBV6-5	.	TRBJ1-1	TRBD1	CASSSSQGLGTEAFF	TGTGCCAGCAGTTCCTCACAGGGGCTGGGGACTGAAGCTTTCTTT
TRBV24-1	few	TRBJ1-5	TRBD1	CATSDPRGPSNQPQHF	TGTGCCACCAGTGATCCCAGGGGGCCTAGCAATCAGCCCCAGCATTTT
TRBV9	.	TRBJ1-3	.	CASSVASWARSGNTIYF	TGTGCCAGCAGCGTAGCCTCTTGGGCCCGCTCTGGAAACACCATATATTTT
TRBV27	.	TRBJ1-1	TRBD1	CASSLTDRASGEAFF	TGTGCCAGCAGTTTGACGGACAGGGCGAGCGGTGAAGCTTTCTTT
TRBV29-1	.	TRBJ2-5	TRBD1	CSALRGRETQYF	TGCAGCGCCCTGAGGGGGCGGGAGACCCAGTACTTC
TRBV11-2	few	TRBJ2-7	.	CASSFGRRSYEQYF	TGTGCCAGCAGCTTCGGGAGAAGGTCCTACGAGCAGTACTTC